This TCR beta chain originates from a study of OX40 agonist ivuxolimab in advanced cancers. Overall study: Treatment of patients was with ivuxolimab, an agonistic anti-OX40 (CD134) antibody. Patients enrolled in dose escalation were diagnosed with hepatocellular carcinoma, melanoma, renal cell or head and neck cancer.

Looked up from germline, CDR1 is SGHVS and CDR2 is FNYEAQ. The CDR3 extends over 15 amino acids. V lost 3 bases, J lost 7 bases, and 8 bases stayed unmatched. Repertoires were generated with immunoSEQ multiplex PCR, while TCRdb's copy carries only in-frame clones and drops some. The sample lists approximately 67,000 clones, 85% occurring once. This chain connects TRBV7-6 to TRBJ2-2; 7 positions agree with TRBD2. This receptor was identified in an adult with an advanced solid tumor such as melanoma, head and neck, liver or kidney cancer. Specimen: CD4+ or CD8+ T cells sorted from blood, collected in a trial of the OX40 agonist ivuxolimab. The CDR3 region has the DNA TGTGCCAGCAGCTTCGCCGGGACTACGATCGGGGAGCTGTTTTTT. Amino acids: CASSFAGTTIGELFF.